The rows below give T cell receptor beta chains drawn from one sample of a study of Tregs in tolerant kidney transplant recipients. The table came from immunoSEQ multiplex PCR; TCRdb's copy has only in-frame clones and leaves some out. The table has about 240,000 clones, more than 65% seen once. Sequences were obtained from CD4+ T cells from blood. Receptors originate from a human donor in good health. Both conserved end residues are part of each CDR3. The D gene is left open where the match is weak. Only some rows state a clone size, as once, few, many or a class for expanded clones.

j_call cdr3_length v_call clone_size d_call cdr3_aa cdr3_nt
TRBJ1-1 14 TRBV19 . . CASSIDWGSTEAFF TGTGCCAGTAGTATAGATTGGGGGAGCACTGAAGCTTTCTTT
TRBJ1-5 17 TRBV4-1 . . CASSQGLRGRKNQPQHF TGCGCCAGCAGCCAAGGGTTAAGGGGACGGAAAAATCAGCCCCAGCATTTT
TRBJ2-7 13 TRBV6-6 once . CASSYSPQYEQYF TGTGCCAGCAGTTACTCCCCTCAGTACGAGCAGTACTTC
TRBJ1-3 11 TRBV5-6 . . CASSFGNTIYF TGTGCCAGCAGCTTTGGAAACACCATATATTTT
TRBJ1-6 17 TRBV5-1 . . CASSSTTGGVTNSPLHF TGCGCCAGCAGCTCAACAACGGGGGGAGTTACTAATTCACCCCTCCACTTT
TRBJ2-5 14 TRBV10-1 . . CASSRTKAQETQYF TGCGCCAGCAGCCGGACAAAAGCTCAAGAGACCCAGTACTTC
TRBJ2-1 15 TRBV7-9 . TRBD2 CASSFRLAGGDEQFF TGTGCCAGCAGCTTCAGACTAGCGGGAGGCGATGAGCAGTTCTTC
TRBJ1-2 14 TRBV30 once . CAWSVSHQGYGYTF TGTGCCTGGAGTGTAAGCCATCAGGGGTATGGCTACACCTTC
TRBJ1-1 13 TRBV19 . . CASSGGQNTEAFF TGTGCCAGTAGTGGGGGACAGAACACTGAAGCTTTCTTT
TRBJ1-1 17 TRBV11-2 . TRBD1 CASSLAWGGTVGTEAFF TGTGCCAGCAGCTTGGCTTGGGGAGGGACAGTAGGCACTGAAGCTTTCTTT
TRBJ1-1 16 TRBV5-1 . . CASSLPGTGLNTEAFF TGCGCCAGCAGCTTGCCCGGGACCGGATTGAACACTGAAGCTTTCTTT
TRBJ1-3 15 TRBV5-1 . TRBD1 CASSPWTGGGNTIYF TGCGCCAGCAGCCCGTGGACAGGGGGCGGAAACACCATATATTTT
TRBJ1-2 14 TRBV10-3 . . CAIATGGSGSGYTF TGTGCCATCGCGACGGGGGGCTCCGGCTCTGGCTACACCTTC
TRBJ1-2 14 TRBV6-6 . TRBD1 CASRGQGGNYGYTF TGTGCCAGCAGAGGACAGGGGGGGAACTATGGCTACACCTTC
TRBJ1-1 14 TRBV9 once . CASSVGGVSTEAFF TGTGCCAGCAGCGTAGGGGGCGTGAGCACTGAAGCTTTCTTT
TRBJ1-5 9 TRBV6-5 . . CAGDQPQHF TGTGCGGGGGATCAGCCCCAGCATTTT
TRBJ1-2 14 TRBV7-9 . . CASSLASGPYGYTF TGTGCCAGCAGCTTAGCCTCAGGGCCCTATGGCTACACCTTC
TRBJ2-5 16 TRBV11-1 . . CASSLAANMRQETQYF TGTGCCAGCAGCTTAGCTGCGAATATGCGACAAGAGACCCAGTACTTC
TRBJ1-2 13 TRBV5-4 . . CASSPSRGDGYTF TGTGCCAGCAGCCCTAGTCGGGGGGATGGCTACACCTTC
TRBJ2-5 16 TRBV7-9 . TRBD1 CASSLRRQGALETQYF TGTGCCAGCAGCTTAAGGCGGCAGGGGGCGTTGGAGACCCAGTACTTC
TRBJ2-1 16 TRBV7-6 once . CASSLRAEGSYNEQFF TGTGCCAGCAGCCTCCGGGCGGAGGGCTCCTACAATGAGCAGTTCTTC
TRBJ2-3 16 TRBV5-4 . . CASSPPLTTSTDTQYF TGTGCCAGCAGCCCACCTTTGACAACTAGCACAGATACGCAGTATTTT
TRBJ2-2 14 TRBV27 once . CASRQITNTGELFF TGTGCCAGCAGACAGATAACGAACACCGGGGAGCTGTTTTTT
TRBJ2-6 17 TRBV4-1 . TRBD1 CASSQSTGFSGANVLTF TGCGCCAGCAGCCAATCGACAGGGTTCTCTGGGGCCAACGTCCTGACTTTC
TRBJ2-6 15 TRBV30 few . CAWSVRGSGANVLTF TGTGCCTGGAGTGTTCGGGGCTCTGGGGCCAACGTCCTGACTTTC
TRBJ2-1 13 TRBV29-1 . . CSGQDLRGNEQFF TGCAGCGGGCAAGACTTGCGGGGCAATGAGCAGTTCTTC
TRBJ2-7 16 TRBV6-5 . . CASSYSSSSLVYEQYF TGTGCCAGCAGTTACTCGAGTTCTAGTCTGGTCTACGAGCAGTACTTC
TRBJ2-7 14 TRBV5-8 few TRBD1 CASSLWTGSYEQYF TGTGCCAGCAGCTTGTGGACAGGGTCCTACGAGCAGTACTTC
TRBJ1-2 14 TRBV7-9 . . CASSRSRDFYGYTF TGTGCCAGCAGCCGGAGTAGGGATTTCTATGGCTACACCTTC
TRBJ1-1 14 TRBV6-5 . TRBD1 CASSYQGVRTEAFF TGTGCCAGCAGTTACCAGGGGGTGAGGACTGAAGCTTTCTTT
TRBJ1-3 14 TRBV29-1 . TRBD1 CSVLTGGSGNTIYF TGCAGCGTTTTGACAGGGGGCTCTGGAAACACCATATATTTT